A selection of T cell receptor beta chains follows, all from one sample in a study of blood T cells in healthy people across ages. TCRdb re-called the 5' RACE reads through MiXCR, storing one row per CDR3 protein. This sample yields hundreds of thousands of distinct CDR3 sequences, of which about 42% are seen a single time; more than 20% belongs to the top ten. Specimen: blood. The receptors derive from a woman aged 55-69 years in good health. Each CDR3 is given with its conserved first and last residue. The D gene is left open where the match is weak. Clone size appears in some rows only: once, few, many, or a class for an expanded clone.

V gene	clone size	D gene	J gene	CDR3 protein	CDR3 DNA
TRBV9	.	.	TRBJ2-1	CASSSRGPNYNEQFF	TGTGCCAGCAGCTCTCGGGGGCCCAACTACAATGAGCAGTTCTTC
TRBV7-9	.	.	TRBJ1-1	CASSLDRTRGNTEAFF	TGTGCCAGCAGCTTAGATCGAACCAGGGGGAACACTGAAGCTTTCTTT
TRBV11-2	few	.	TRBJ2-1	CASSAVRGSYNEQFF	TGTGCCAGCAGCGCCGTTCGTGGGTCCTACAATGAGCAGTTCTTC
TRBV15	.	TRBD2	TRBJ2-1	CATRGTSGYNEQFF	TGTGCCACCAGGGGGACTAGCGGGTACAATGAGCAGTTCTTC
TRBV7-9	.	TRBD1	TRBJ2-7	CASSLPGGTGHTYEQYF	TGTGCCAGCAGCTTACCAGGGGGAACAGGGCATACCTACGAGCAGTACTTC
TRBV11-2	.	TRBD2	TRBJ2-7	CASSPEAGTQYF	TGTGCCAGCAGCCCCGAAGCGGGGACGCAGTACTTC
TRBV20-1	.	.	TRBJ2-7	CSAPALSGYNEQYF	TGCAGTGCCCCCGCCCTGTCCGGTTACAATGAGCAGTACTTC
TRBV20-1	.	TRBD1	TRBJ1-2	CSARDPDRVYGYTF	TGCAGTGCTAGAGACCCGGACAGGGTCTATGGCTACACCTTC
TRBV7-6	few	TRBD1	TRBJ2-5	CASSLEQGYQETQYF	TGTGCCAGCAGCTTAGAACAGGGGTACCAAGAGACCCAGTACTTC
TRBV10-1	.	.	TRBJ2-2	CARRTGRDTGELFF	TGCGCCCGTCGGACAGGGAGGGACACCGGGGAGCTGTTTTTT